Each of the 12 T cell receptor beta chains below was sequenced from the same sample in a study of blood T cell repertoires in COVID-19. Repertoires were generated with immunoSEQ multiplex PCR, while TCRdb's copy carries only in-frame clones and drops some. The repertoire holds about 84,000 clones, with about 86% as singletons. Sequenced material: peripheral blood. These receptors originate from an elderly man with active or convalescent COVID-19.

The chain carries TRBV19 and TRBJ2-7; 8 bases match TRBD2. Germline lookup yields CDR1 LNHDA and CDR2 SQIVND (reference sequence). This CDR3 has 21 residues. V dropped 3 bases and J dropped 6; count of bases not matched to a gene: 28. CDR3 sequence: CASSIWGRLGAGVKERREQYF. CDR3 in DNA: TGTGCCAGTAGTATTTGGGGGAGACTGGGAGCGGGAGTGAAGGAGCGTCGCGAGCAGTACTTC.

The chain uses TRBV6-1 and TRBJ2-1; D is undetermined. Trimming left V 0 bases short and J 0 bases short, with 9 bases between. Germline V CDR1 and CDR2: MNHNS, SASEGT. This CDR3 region has 16 residues. The CDR3 loop reads CASSEALGSSYNEQFF. In nucleotides, the CDR3 is TGTGCCAGCAGTGAAGCGCTAGGAAGCTCCTACAATGAGCAGTTCTTC.

V usage is TRBV7-9 and J usage is TRBJ1-5; a possible D gene is TRBD1 (5 bases). Germline values: CDR1 SEHNR, CDR2 FQNEAQ (reference sequence). Trimming took off 5 bases at V and 2 bases at J, with 13 bases between the two ends. This CDR3 contains 15 residues. CDR3 amino acids: CASSPGDMGNQPQHF. CDR3 sequence (DNA): TGTGCCAGCAGCCCGGGGGATATGGGCAATCAGCCCCAGCATTTT.

This clone was observed a handful of times. The rearrangement joins TRBV6-6 to TRBJ1-2, with D uncertain. Per the germline V gene, CDR1 is MNHNY and CDR2 is SVGAGI (reference sequence). The CDR3 extends over 13 amino acids. Trimming cost V 3 bases and J 4 bases, with 9 bases left between them. In DNA form, the CDR3 reads TGTGCCAGCAGTTATGAACAGAGCTATGGCTACACCTTC. Its translation is CASSYEQSYGYTF.

This clone has just a few counts. The chain has TRBV25-1 and TRBJ2-1; D is possibly TRBD1 (6 bases). V dropped 7 bases and J dropped 1 base, with 8 bases sitting between them. Germline V gene sequence: CDR1 MGHDK, CDR2 SYGVNS. There are 13 residues in the CDR3. The DNA of the CDR3 is TGTGCCAGCAAGGGGGTTTCCTACAATGAGCAGTTCTTC. Translated: CASKGVSYNEQFF.

J is TRBJ1-5 and V is TRBV9; D possibly corresponds to TRBD1 (5 bases). V shed 0 bases and J shed 0 bases, with 7 bases lying between them. The CDR3 totals 15 residues. Germline values: CDR1 SGDLS, CDR2 YYNGEE. The CDR3 nucleotides read TGTGCCAGCAGCGTAGGACAGTATAGCAATCAGCCCCAGCATTTT. It specifies CASSVGQYSNQPQHF.

This sequence joins TRBV30 and TRBJ2-7, with 10 nucleotides matching TRBD1. The CDR3 is 14 residues long. In germline, CDR1 is GTSNPN, CDR2 SVGIG (reference sequence). V lost 3 bases, J lost 5 bases, and 7 bases stayed unmatched. CDR3 sequence reads: CAWRGGTGVHEQYF. The CDR3 DNA is TGTGCCTGGAGGGGGGGGACAGGGGTCCACGAGCAGTACTTC.

The CDR3 spells CASSQLSGVGGSNQPQHF. The CDR3 DNA reads TGTGCCAGCAGCCAGCTCAGCGGGGTAGGGGGAAGCAATCAGCCCCAGCATTTT. This chain uses TRBV4-2 with TRBJ1-5; the D gene is possibly TRBD1 (6 bases). V was shortened by 3 bases and J by 1 base, with 19 bases between the two germline ends. CDR3 length: 18 residues. Germline assignment: CDR1 LGHNA and CDR2 YNFKEQ.

The CDR3 nucleotides read TGTGCCAGCAGACCTGCGGGGGACAGGTCTCTTGCGGGGGGCTACACCTTC. The encoded protein is CASRPAGDRSLAGGYTF. The V gene is TRBV28, the J gene TRBJ1-2; TRBD1 agrees at 8 bases. Germline CDR1 and CDR2: MDHEN and SYDVKM. The CDR3 has 17 residues. Losses at the gene ends were 6 bases for V and 8 bases for J; bases not matched to a gene: 20.

V and J are TRBV9 and TRBJ2-1; 9 nucleotides match TRBD2. Trimming cost V 0 bases and J 8 bases; bases outside gene matches: 9. This CDR3 has 16 residues. Germline V gene data show CDR1 as SGDLS and CDR2 as YYNGEE. CDR3 region: CASSVVIAGGIDEQFF. CDR3 bases: TGTGCCAGCAGCGTAGTTATTGCGGGGGGGATCGATGAGCAGTTCTTC. The entire variable domain, with the rest obtained from reference TRBV9 and TRBJ2-1, is as follows: DSGVTQTPKHLITATGQRVTLRCSPRSGDLSVYWYQQSLDQGLQFLIQYYNGEERAKGNILERFSAQQFPDLHSELNLSSLELGDSALYFCASSVVIAGGIDEQFFGPGTRLTVL.

The chain has TRBV6-5 and TRBJ2-2; TRBD2 matches 10 bases. V gave up 7 bases and J gave up 4 bases; unmatched junction bases: 3. This CDR3 region has 14 residues. From germline, CDR1 is MNHEY and CDR2 SVGAGI. The CDR3 loop reads CASTRTSGTGELFF. Here the CDR3 DNA reads TGTGCCAGCACGCGGACTAGCGGCACCGGGGAGCTGTTTTTT.

The V call is TRBV10-3, the J call TRBJ2-3; 9 nucleotides line up with TRBD2. The V and J ends lost 0 bases and 4 bases, in that order; junction bases with no gene match: 11. Germline CDR1 ENHRY, CDR2 SYGVKD. The CDR3 extends over 18 amino acids. CDR3 nucleotides: TGTGCCATCAGTGAGTCGCCTGGCGGGGGGGTACCCGCAGATACGCAGTATTTT. Translated, it gives CAISESPGGGVPADTQYF.